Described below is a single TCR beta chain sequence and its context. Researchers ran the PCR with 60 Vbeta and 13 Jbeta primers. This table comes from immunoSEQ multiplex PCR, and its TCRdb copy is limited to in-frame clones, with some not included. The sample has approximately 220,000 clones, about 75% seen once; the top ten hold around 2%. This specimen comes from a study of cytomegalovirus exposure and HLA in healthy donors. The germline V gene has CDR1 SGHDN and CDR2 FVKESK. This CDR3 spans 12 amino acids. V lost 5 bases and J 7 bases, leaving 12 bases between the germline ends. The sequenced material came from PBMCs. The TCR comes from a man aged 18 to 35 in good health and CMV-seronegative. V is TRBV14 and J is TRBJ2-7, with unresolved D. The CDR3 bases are TGTGCCAGCAGCGTTACTTTGAGAGAGCAGTACTTC. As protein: CASSVTLREQYF.